This T cell receptor (beta chain) originates from a study of T cell responses to AZD1222 COVID-19 vaccine. Findings of the study overall: The donors showed a predominance of white British ancestry and of females, with possible underestimation of clonal diversity.

Points on this clone: What it binds is unknown.

Some clones are missing from TCRdb's copy, which holds only in-frame ones; the method was immunoSEQ multiplex PCR. Found here are about 110,000 clones, around 90% of them singletons; the top ten hold 3.5% to 4.5%. This TCR was recovered from an adult in good health. The source material was peripheral blood, sampled on day 0 of AZD1222 vaccination.

CDR3 bases: TGTGCCAGCAGTTTAAAAGGTTACGAGCAGTACTTC. This translates into CASSLKGYEQYF. This chain connects TRBV28 to TRBJ2-7; unclear D gene. In germline, CDR1 is MDHEN, CDR2 SYDVKM. V was trimmed by 2 bases and J by 4 bases, leaving 6 bases between them. This CDR3 has 12 residues.